What follows are 2 T cell receptor beta chains derived from one specimen sequenced in a study of blood T cell repertoires in COVID-19. Libraries were prepared by immunoSEQ multiplex PCR; TCRdb keeps only in-frame clonotypes and omits some of them. The table has about 68,000 clones, approximately 85% seen once. The source material was peripheral blood. The receptors shown here come from a man in his fifties with acute or convalescent COVID-19.

The V call is TRBV11-3, the J call TRBJ2-4, with D possibly TRBD1 on 6 matching bases. V lost 4 bases to trimming and J lost 3 bases, with 13 bases between them. The CDR3 runs to 15 residues. Germline lookup yields CDR1 SGHNT and CDR2 YENEEA. The CDR3 bases are TGTGCCAGCAGCTCACACAGGGTAGGCAAAAACATTCAGTACTTC. This encodes CASSSHRVGKNIQYF.

The chain employs TRBV28 and TRBJ1-4; 9 nucleotides line up with TRBD1. Germline V gives CDR1 MDHEN, CDR2 SYDVKM. This CDR3 has 15 amino acids. With 7 bases clipped from V and 7 bases from J, the junction kept 10 bases outside the gene matches. Here the CDR3 DNA reads TGTGCCAGCACCCGGACAGGGGAGAGGCGTGAAAAACTGTTTTTT. Amino acids: CASTRTGERREKLFF.